What follows describes a single T cell receptor (beta chain). As yet, its antigen is unknown. Naive CD8 isolation took CD45RO-negative cells positively selected for CCR7 and excluded terminally differentiated effector memory CD45RA+ cells. These data come from a study of shared clonotypes between healthy human individuals. Findings and limits, study-wide: Inspection by rarefaction showed sorted-subset sequencing to be incomplete despite large depth.

An even split of each subset's genomic DNA across several immunoSEQ plates was performed. Libraries were prepared by immunoSEQ multiplex PCR; TCRdb keeps only in-frame clonotypes and omits some of them. The sample contains roughly 2 million clones, about 95% of which appear only once. The germline V gene encodes CDR1 SGHDT and CDR2 YYEEEE. The CDR3 runs to 12 residues. With 0 bases removed from V and 6 bases from J, the gap between germline ends came to 6 bases. This sequence was found in a man younger than 35 in good health. The chain links TRBV5-6 to TRBJ1-1, with unresolved D. The sample taken for sequencing was naive CD8+ T cells sorted from blood. The CDR3 sequence: CASSLVASEAFF. The DNA of the CDR3 is TGTGCCAGCAGCTTGGTGGCCTCTGAAGCTTTCTTT.